The clone carrying this T cell receptor beta chain was found many times. This specimen comes from a study of neurological immune-mediated disorders. Via MiXCR, TCRdb re-called the 5' RACE reads, giving one row per CDR3 protein. The sample consists of over 70,000 distinct CDR3 sequences, more than 8.5% of them appearing once. Stated time point: longitudinal time-point 1 (baseline). Deletions cut 8 bases from V and 9 bases from J, with 13 bases between. The CDR3 is 11 amino acids. Germline V gene data show CDR1 as SGHTA and CDR2 as FQGTGA. The TCR was taken from a man aged 25-45 years in good health. The sample comprised PBMCs. The rearrangement joins TRBV7-3 to TRBJ1-1, with a weak D call TRBD1 (6 bases). The CDR3: CASGRTEKAFF. The CDR3 bases are TGTGCCAGCGGCCGGACAGAGAAAGCTTTCTTT.